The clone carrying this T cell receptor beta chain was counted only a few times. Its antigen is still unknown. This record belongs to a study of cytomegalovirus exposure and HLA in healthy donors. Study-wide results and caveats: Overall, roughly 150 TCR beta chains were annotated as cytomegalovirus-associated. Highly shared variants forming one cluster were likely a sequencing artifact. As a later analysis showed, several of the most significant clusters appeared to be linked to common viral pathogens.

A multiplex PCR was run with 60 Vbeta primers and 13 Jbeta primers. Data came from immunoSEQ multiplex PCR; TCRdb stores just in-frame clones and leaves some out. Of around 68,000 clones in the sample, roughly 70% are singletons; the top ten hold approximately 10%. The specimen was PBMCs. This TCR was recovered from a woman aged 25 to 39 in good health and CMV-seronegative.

The CDR3 nucleotides are TGTGCCAGCAGTCAAATCGACAGTAAGAACACTGAAGCTTTCTTT. Residues: CASSQIDSKNTEAFF. V is TRBV5-6 and J is TRBJ1-1, with TRBD1 as a possible D gene (5 bases). The CDR3 loop spans 15 amino acids. V was shortened by 5 bases and J by 1 base, with 15 bases between the two germline ends. Germline V gene data show CDR1 as SGHDT and CDR2 as YYEEEE. The full variable domain, completed using reference TRBV5-6 and TRBJ1-1, is DAGVTQSPTHLIKTRGQQVTLRCSPKSGHDTVSWYQQALGQGPQFIFQYYEEEERQRGNFPDRFSGHQFPNYSSELNVNALLLGDSALYLCASSQIDSKNTEAFFGQGTRLTVV.